This T cell receptor (beta chain) is from a study of blood T cell repertoires in COVID-19. The V and J ends lost 3 bases and 4 bases respectively, with 8 bases between them. Germline CDR1 SGHNT, CDR2 YYREEE (reference sequence). This CDR3 region has 12 residues. TCRdb's table, derived via immunoSEQ multiplex PCR, lists solely in-frame clones and lacks some. In the table there are under 250,000 clones, more than 75% of which are singletons. This clone was picked up one time. This receptor was obtained from an older man with acute or convalescent COVID-19. The J gene is TRBJ2-7, the V gene TRBV5-4; the D gene is possibly TRBD1 (6 bases). Source material: peripheral blood. CDR3 loop: CASSSDSYEQYF. CDR3 bases: TGTGCCAGCAGCTCGGACAGTTACGAGCAGTACTTC.